This T cell receptor beta chain was sequenced in a study of CD8 T cells in Susac syndrome. The germline gives CDR1 MDHEN, CDR2 SYDVKM. V shed 4 bases, J shed 4 bases, and the junction held 15 bases outside the gene matches. The CDR3 loop spans 18 amino acids. Negative isolation was applied to CD8+ and CD4+ T cells, and FACS enrichment was applied to TEMRA cells. An input of about 0.45 to 1 ug of RNA was subjected to reverse transcription using random hexamers. TCRdb reprocessed the immunoSEQ multiplex PCR reads via MiXCR and lists one record per CDR3 protein. The sample includes around 130,000 distinct CDR3 sequences, around nine tenths seen only once; the top ten take over 0.2%.

This TCR came from a human donor with multiple sclerosis. The rearrangement links TRBV28 to TRBJ2-2, with TRBD2 matching 7 bases. The sequenced sample was CD8+ T cells from PBMCs. The CDR3 sequence: CASSSVVAGVASTGELFF. For the CDR3, the DNA is TGTGCCAGCAGTTCAGTGGTGGCGGGGGTAGCCAGCACCGGGGAGCTGTTTTTT.